The T cell receptor (beta chain) described here comes from a study of T cells expressing NK-cell markers. Study-wide context: Eight donors were sequenced, of whom seven were HCMV-seropositive, while the remaining one was HCMV-seronegative. Regarding the study as a whole: Uncertainty persisted over the HCMV specificity of expanded NKG2C+ T cell clones. Several donors' CD3+CD56-NKG2C+ cells were dominated by the same clonotypes.

This CDR3 has 12 residues. Germline values: CDR1 DFQATT, CDR2 SNEGSKA (reference sequence). With regard to this clonotype: Its antigen is unknown.

In generating TCR beta cDNA, 5'RACE template switching with UMIs was used. For each CDR3 protein, TCRdb gives one entry from its re-call of the 5' RACE reads, without DNA. The sample table includes about 150,000 distinct CDR3 sequences. The chain is built from TRBV20-1 and TRBJ1-1; TCRdb selects TRBD1, and the lack of DNA leaves this call unchecked. The sample consisted of blood T cells: a sorted CD56 or NKG2C T cell subset, CD4+ or CD8+ T cells, or bulk PBMC T cells (not recorded which). The TCR was taken from a woman between 45 and 65 years old in good health. The CDR3 reads CSAHTGGTEAFF.